These 17 T cell receptor beta chains share one sample of origin, sequenced in a study of Tregs in tolerant kidney transplant recipients. Repertoires were generated with immunoSEQ multiplex PCR, while TCRdb's copy carries only in-frame clones and drops some. The sample comprises about 110,000 clones, nearly 90% of which are singletons, and 0.34% rests with the top ten. Material: CD4+ T cells from blood, obtained before the transplant. The receptors here all came from a human donor who received a combined kidney and bone marrow transplant.

The chain carries TRBV7-6 and TRBJ2-3, with unresolved D. V lost 2 bases and J 0 bases, leaving 3 bases between the germline ends. Germline CDR1 reads SGHVS; CDR2 reads FNYEAQ. The CDR3 extends over 13 amino acids. Here the CDR3 DNA reads TGTGCCAGCAGCTTACTGAGCACAGATACGCAGTATTTT. Its protein is CASSLLSTDTQYF. Filled out from reference TRBV7-6 and TRBJ2-3, the complete variable domain reads GAGVSQSPRYKVTKRGQDVALRCDPISGHVSLYWYRQALGQGPEFLTYFNYEAQQDKSGLPNDRFSAERPEGSISTLTIQRTEQRDSAMYRCASSLLSTDTQYFGPGTRLTVL.

The chain combines TRBV19 with TRBJ2-5, with TRBD2 matching 8 bases. V trimming: 6 bases; J trimming: 4 bases; junction bases outside the gene matches: 7. The CDR3 contains 14 residues. The germline V gene encodes CDR1 LNHDA and CDR2 SQIVND (reference sequence). CDR3: CASRGLAKGETQYF. In DNA, the CDR3 is TGTGCCAGTAGAGGACTAGCTAAAGGAGAGACCCAGTACTTC.

The J gene is TRBJ2-7, the V gene TRBV27; a weak D match, TRBD2 (6 bases). The CDR3 totals 15 residues. The V gene's germline CDR1 is MNHEY and CDR2 SMNVEV (reference sequence). V lost 0 bases, J lost 4 bases, and 13 bases lay in between. Here the CDR3 reads CASSLSGGKRYEQYF. Written as DNA, the CDR3 is TGTGCCAGCAGTTTATCTGGGGGGAAGCGATACGAGCAGTACTTC.

The J gene is TRBJ1-1, the V gene TRBV6-1, with D tentatively TRBD1 (6 bases). The CDR3 extends over 15 amino acids. Germline CDR1 MNHNS, CDR2 SASEGT. V lost 1 base and J 0 bases, leaving 9 bases between the germline ends. CDR3 bases: TGTGCCAGCAGTGAAGAAGGGGGATTGAACACTGAAGCTTTCTTT. It translates to CASSEEGGLNTEAFF.

V gene TRBV10-3 combines with J gene TRBJ2-7; D is possibly TRBD1 (6 bases). CDR1 and CDR2 (germline): ENHRY, SYGVKD. This CDR3 is built from 14 residues. Trimming cost V 3 bases and J 4 bases, with 13 bases left between them. The CDR3 region is CAISDGQTEYEQYF. For the CDR3, the DNA is TGTGCCATCAGTGATGGACAGACGGAATACGAGCAGTACTTC.

The rearrangement joins TRBV9 to TRBJ1-3, with D maybe TRBD1 (6 bases). The CDR3 runs 16 residues. Germline V lookup: CDR1 SGDLS, CDR2 YYNGEE. Between the trimmed V and J ends, which lost 3 bases and 0 bases, there was a span of 13 bases. CDR3 residues: CASSARGLDSGNTIYF. In DNA form, the CDR3 reads TGTGCCAGCAGCGCCAGGGGATTGGACTCTGGAAACACCATATATTTT. Supplemented by reference TRBV9 and TRBJ1-3, the full variable domain reads DSGVTQTPKHLITATGQRVTLRCSPRSGDLSVYWYQQSLDQGLQFLIQYYNGEERAKGNILERFSAQQFPDLHSELNLSSLELGDSALYFCASSARGLDSGNTIYFGEGSWLTVV.

The rearrangement uses TRBV7-2 and TRBJ2-3, with a possible D match to TRBD2 (7 bases). Germline V gene data show CDR1 as SGHTA and CDR2 as FQGNSA. This CDR3 spans 15 amino acids. Trimming took off 1 base at V and 6 bases at J, with 14 bases between the two ends. CDR3: CASSLEGGRLDTQYF. The CDR3, as DNA: TGTGCCAGCAGCTTAGAGGGGGGGAGGCTGGATACGCAGTATTTT.

The chain joins TRBV4-2 to TRBJ2-7, with a tentative D call TRBD1 (5 bases). Trimming took off 4 bases at V and 3 bases at J, with 16 bases between the two ends. CDR3 size: 15 residues. Germline CDR1 reads LGHNA; CDR2 reads YNFKEQ. CDR3 sequence reads: CASSRQAQGNYEQYF. Written as DNA, the CDR3 is TGTGCCAGCAGCCGGCAGGCGCAGGGAAACTACGAGCAGTACTTC.

The chain is built from TRBV18 and TRBJ1-1; TRBD1 aligns across 10 bases. CDR1 is KGHSH and CDR2 is LQKENI in the germline V gene. This CDR3 comprises 16 residues. V shed 3 bases, J shed 0 bases, and the junction held 4 bases outside the gene matches. The CDR3: CASSPGQGTLNTEAFF. The DNA of the CDR3 is TGTGCCAGCTCACCGGGACAGGGGACTTTGAACACTGAAGCTTTCTTT.

The rearrangement uses TRBV6-1 and TRBJ2-7; 8 positions agree with TRBD1. After removal of 2 bases from V and 7 bases from J, the junction contained 13 bases not matched to a gene. Germline assignment: CDR1 MNHNS and CDR2 SASEGT. The CDR3 runs 16 residues. The chain's CDR3 is CASSESGQGRSWEQYF. CDR3 bases: TGTGCCAGCAGTGAATCCGGACAGGGTCGATCGTGGGAGCAGTACTTC.

The chain uses TRBV6-5 and TRBJ2-7, with TRBD1 matching 8 bases. Germline V gene sequence: CDR1 MNHEY, CDR2 SVGAGI. The J segment lost 4 bases and the V segment lost 4 bases, leaving 9 bases of the junction unmatched. The CDR3 spans 15 residues. The CDR3 DNA is TGTGCCAGCAGTTCCCCGGGGCGGACAGGGTACGAGCAGTACTTC. The encoded protein is CASSSPGRTGYEQYF.

The chain uses TRBV4-2 and TRBJ2-7; D may be TRBD2 (6 bases). The length of the CDR3 is 14 residues. The V end was cut by 4 bases, the J end by 3 bases, with 13 bases between. Germline V gives CDR1 LGHNA, CDR2 YNFKEQ. The CDR3 DNA is TGTGCCAGCAGCCCCTCGGGAGAACTCTACGAGCAGTACTTC. Translating it yields CASSPSGELYEQYF.

This chain uses TRBV6-4 with TRBJ2-2; D may be TRBD1 (6 bases). In germline, CDR1 is MRHNA, CDR2 SNTAGT. The CDR3 sequence is 13 residues long. V was cut by 3 bases and J by 8 bases, with 10 bases left in between. Written as DNA, the CDR3 is TGTGCCAGCAGTGATAACAGGGAAGGGGAGCTGTTTTTT. It is translated as CASSDNREGELFF.

V and J are TRBV7-2 and TRBJ1-3; D remains ambiguous. Trimming left V 4 bases short and J 2 bases short, with 12 bases between. The CDR3 contains 15 residues. CDR1 is SGHTA and CDR2 is FQGNSA in the germline V gene. The chain's CDR3 is CASSSTRGTGNTIYF. CDR3 nucleotide sequence: TGTGCCAGCAGCTCTACTCGGGGAACTGGAAACACCATATATTTT.

V usage is TRBV6-1 and J usage is TRBJ2-7; D gene unclear. Germline V gene sequence: CDR1 MNHNS, CDR2 SASEGT. The V end was cut by 3 bases, the J end by 0 bases, with 9 bases between. The CDR3 consists of 14 residues. CDR3 nucleotides: TGTGCCAGCAGTGACCAGTTCAGCTCCTACGAGCAGTACTTC. Translating it yields CASSDQFSSYEQYF.

This rearrangement joins TRBV27 to TRBJ1-2; D might be TRBD1 (5 bases). The CDR3 is 14 amino acids. CDR1 and CDR2 (germline): MNHEY, SMNVEV (reference sequence). Trimming pared 5 bases from V and 8 bases from J, leaving 18 bases between. The DNA for the CDR3 is TGTGCCAGCAGTCCGACCGGGGGGATAGGGGGCTACACCTTC. It encodes CASSPTGGIGGYTF.

J is TRBJ1-2 and V is TRBV27, with D hard to call. Trimming removed 2 bases from V and 0 bases from J, with 7 bases in between. The CDR3 covers 14 residues. The V gene's germline CDR1 is MNHEY and CDR2 SMNVEV (reference sequence). CDR3 nucleotide sequence: TGTGCCAGCAGTTTACAGTACGCTAACTATGGCTACACCTTC. This translates into CASSLQYANYGYTF.